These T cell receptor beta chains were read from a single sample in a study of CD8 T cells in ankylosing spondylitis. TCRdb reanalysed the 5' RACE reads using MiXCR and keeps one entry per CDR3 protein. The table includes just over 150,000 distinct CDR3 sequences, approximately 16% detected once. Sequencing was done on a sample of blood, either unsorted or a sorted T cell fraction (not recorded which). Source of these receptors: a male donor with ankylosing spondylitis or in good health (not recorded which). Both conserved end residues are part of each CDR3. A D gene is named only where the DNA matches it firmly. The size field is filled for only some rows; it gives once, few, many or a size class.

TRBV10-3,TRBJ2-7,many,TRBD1,TGTGCCATCAGTCCGGGACAGACCTACGAGCAGTACTTC,CAISPGQTYEQYF
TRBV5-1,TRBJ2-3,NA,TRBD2,TGCGCCAGCAGCGAGCTGCGGGAGCTAGATACGCAGTATTTT,CASSELRELDTQYF
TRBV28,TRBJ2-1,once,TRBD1,TGTGCCAGCAGTTTGACAGGGCCCTATTTGGAGCAGTTCTTC,CASSLTGPYLEQFF
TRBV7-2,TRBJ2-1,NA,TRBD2,TGTGCCAGCAGCTTTGCACCCGGGAGGGGGTCCTACAATGAGCAGTTCTTC,CASSFAPGRGSYNEQFF
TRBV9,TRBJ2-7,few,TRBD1,TGTGCCAGCAGCGCGGATGCGACAGGGGCCTCCTACGAGCAGTACTTC,CASSADATGASYEQYF
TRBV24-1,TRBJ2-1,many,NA,TGTGCCACCAGTGATTTCCCCGAGTACAATGAGCAGTTCTTC,CATSDFPEYNEQFF
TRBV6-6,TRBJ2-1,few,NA,TGTGCCAGCAGTCTAGCAGATTACAATGAGCAGTTCTTC,CASSLADYNEQFF
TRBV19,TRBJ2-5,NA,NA,TGTGCCAGTAGTTCCAACCGCCAAGAGACCCAGTACTTC,CASSSNRQETQYF
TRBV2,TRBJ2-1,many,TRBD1,TGTGCCCTTTCGAGCCAGGGACAGAGCTACAATGAGCAGTTCTTC,CALSSQGQSYNEQFF
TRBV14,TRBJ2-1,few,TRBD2,TGTGCCAGCAGCCAAGTCGGAGCGGGAGGGCCAGGGAATGAGCAGTTCTTC,CASSQVGAGGPGNEQFF
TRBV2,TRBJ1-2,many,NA,TGTGCCAGCAGTGAGGGGGGAGTTGGCTACACCTTC,CASSEGGVGYTF
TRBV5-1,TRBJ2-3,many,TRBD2,TGCGCCAGCAGCCCATCACTAGCGGCTAGCACAGATACGCAGTATTTT,CASSPSLAASTDTQYF
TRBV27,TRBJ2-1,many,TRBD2,TGTGCCAGCAGTTGGTCTAGCGGGCCTGACAATGAGCAGTTCTTC,CASSWSSGPDNEQFF
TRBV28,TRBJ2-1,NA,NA,TGTGCCAGCAGTTCCCTAGGGGATCACAATGAGCAGTTCTTC,CASSSLGDHNEQFF
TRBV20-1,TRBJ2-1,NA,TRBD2,TGCAGTGCTAGACTCGGATCGGGGACTAGCGGGAGGGGATCCTACAATGAGCAGTTCTTC,CSARLGSGTSGRGSYNEQFF
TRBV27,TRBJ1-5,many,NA,TGTGCCAGCAGTTTTTGGGGGGATCAGCCCCAGCATTTT,CASSFWGDQPQHF
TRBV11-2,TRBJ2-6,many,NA,TGTGCCAGCAGCTATTCCGTTTTAAGTGGGGCCAACGTCCTGACTTTC,CASSYSVLSGANVLTF